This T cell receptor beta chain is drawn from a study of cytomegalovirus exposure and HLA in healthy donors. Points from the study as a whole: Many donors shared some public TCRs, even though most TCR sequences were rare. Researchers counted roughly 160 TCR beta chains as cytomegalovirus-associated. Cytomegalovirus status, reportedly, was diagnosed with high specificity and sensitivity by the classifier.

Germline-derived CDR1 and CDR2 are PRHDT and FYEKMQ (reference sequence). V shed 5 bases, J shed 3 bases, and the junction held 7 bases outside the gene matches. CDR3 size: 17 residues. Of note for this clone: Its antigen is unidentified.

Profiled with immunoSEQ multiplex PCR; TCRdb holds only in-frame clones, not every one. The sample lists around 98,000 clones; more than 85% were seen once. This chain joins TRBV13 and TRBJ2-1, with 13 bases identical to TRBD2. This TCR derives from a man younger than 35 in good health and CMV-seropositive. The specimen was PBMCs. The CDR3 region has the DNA TGTGCCAGCAGCCACCGACTAGCGGGAGGCCTCTACAATGAGCAGTTCTTC. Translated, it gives CASSHRLAGGLYNEQFF.